Below, 10 T cell receptor beta chains from the same sample are listed, as sequenced in a study of blood T cell repertoires in COVID-19. The assay was immunoSEQ multiplex PCR, and TCRdb's table has in-frame clones only and misses some. The table lists 200,000 to 300,000 clones, around 90% of them singletons. Sequencing was done on a sample of peripheral blood. All receptors come from an older woman with COVID-19, enrolled during active disease.

This clone was observed once. The rearrangement joins TRBV18 to TRBJ2-7; a possible D gene is TRBD2 (5 bases). The CDR3 has 14 residues. V lost 4 bases, J lost 3 bases, and 13 bases lay in between. Germline CDR1 KGHSH, CDR2 LQKENI. The CDR3 DNA is TGTGCCAGCTCACAAGGCGGGTTCGGCTACGAGCAGTACTTC. This gives the protein CASSQGGFGYEQYF.

CDR3 amino acids: CASSDTKRPQHF. The CDR3 coding sequence is TGTGCCAGCAGTGACACTAAACGACCCCAGCATTTT. The gene calls are TRBV6-1 and TRBJ1-5; D uncertain. This CDR3 is built from 12 residues. Germline values: CDR1 MNHNS, CDR2 SASEGT. Trimming removed 3 bases from V and 10 bases from J, with 10 bases in between.

The chain carries TRBV29-1 and TRBJ1-3, with D possibly being TRBD1 (6 bases). Trimming left V 8 bases short and J 2 bases short, with 13 bases between. Germline lookup yields CDR1 SQVTM and CDR2 ANQGSEA. The length of the CDR3 is 13 residues. For the CDR3, the DNA is TGCAGCATCGTCAGGGGAGCTGGAAACACCATATATTTT. Protein sequence: CSIVRGAGNTIYF. Full variable domain (remainder filled in from reference TRBV29-1 and TRBJ1-3): SAVISQKPSRDICQRGTSLTIQCQVDSQVTMMFWYRQQPGQSLTLIATANQGSEATYESGFVIDKFPISRPNLTFSTLTVSNMSPEDSSIYLCSIVRGAGNTIYFGEGSWLTVV.

This rearrangement joins TRBV6-6 to TRBJ2-7, with TRBD2 matching 7 bases. With 6 bases clipped from V and 2 bases from J, the junction kept 16 bases outside the gene matches. CDR3 size: 17 residues. The V gene's germline CDR1 is MNHNY and CDR2 SVGAGI (reference sequence). This CDR3 is CASRRSPTSSMAYEQYF. DNA of the CDR3: TGTGCCAGCAGACGATCCCCGACTAGCTCGATGGCCTACGAGCAGTACTTC.

The chain is built from TRBV5-4 and TRBJ2-7; perhaps TRBD2 as D (5 bases). This CDR3 has 13 residues. Trimming shortened V by 4 bases and J by 6 bases, and 14 bases separated the two germline ends. Germline-derived CDR1 and CDR2 are SGHNT and YYREEE (reference sequence). This chain's CDR3 is CASSRGGSGEQYF. The CDR3, as DNA: TGTGCCAGCAGCCGGGGTGGTAGTGGCGAGCAGTACTTC.

The chain uses TRBV28 and TRBJ1-2; no clear D gene. There are 15 residues in the CDR3. Trimming left V 4 bases short and J 0 bases short, with 12 bases between. CDR1 MDHEN and CDR2 SYDVKM come from the germline V gene. CDR3 nucleotide sequence: TGTGCCAGCAGTTCAGGCCCCCTTCCTAACTATGGCTACACCTTC. It translates to CASSSGPLPNYGYTF.

The chain has TRBV2 and TRBJ1-2; 7 nucleotides line up with TRBD1. The CDR3 length is 14 residues. V lost 6 bases and J lost 0; bases outside the gene matches: 4. The germline gives CDR1 SNHLY, CDR2 FYNNEI. The CDR3 nucleotides read TGTGCCAGCAGGACAGGGTCTGCTAACTATGGCTACACCTTC. Translated: CASRTGSANYGYTF. The entire variable domain, with the rest obtained from reference TRBV2 and TRBJ1-2, is as follows: EPEVTQTPSHQVTQMGQEVILRCVPISNHLYFYWYRQILGQKVEFLVSFYNNEISEKSEIFDDQFSVERPDGSNFTLKIRSTKLEDSAMYFCASRTGSANYGYTFGSGTRLTVV.

In DNA, the CDR3 is TGTGCCAGCAGCTCCCCGGGACAGGGGGACCCTTATCCCCTCCACTTT. It codes for CASSSPGQGDPYPLHF. The rearrangement links TRBV5-6 to TRBJ1-6; 11 bases are a match to TRBD1. CDR3 length: 16 amino acids. The V segment lost 3 bases and the J segment 13 bases; nucleotides outside the gene matches: 12. Germline-derived CDR1 and CDR2 are SGHDT and YYEEEE.

This chain uses TRBV7-7 with TRBJ2-1, with a tentative D call TRBD2 (5 bases). Trimming stripped 5 bases from V and 0 bases from J, with 8 bases between. The CDR3 sequence is 14 residues long. The V gene's germline CDR1 is SSHAT and CDR2 FNYEAQ (reference sequence). CDR3 sequence: CASSPGISYNEQFF. CDR3 nucleotide sequence: TGTGCCAGCAGCCCCGGGATCTCCTACAATGAGCAGTTCTTC.

This chain links TRBV5-4 with TRBJ2-7, with 8 bases fitting TRBD2. This CDR3 has 15 residues. The V gene's germline CDR1 is SGHNT and CDR2 YYREEE (reference sequence). Trimming removed 6 bases from V and 5 bases from J; junction bases left unmatched: 13. Here the CDR3 reads CASTLSGTRLHEQYF. CDR3 nucleotides: TGTGCCAGCACCCTGAGCGGGACTAGGTTGCACGAGCAGTACTTC.